Here is one T cell receptor (beta chain) with its context. Only one count was recorded for this clone. Its antigen target is currently unknown. The sample holds no much larger clone one base away, and base qualities are not on file. This specimen comes from a study of blood T cell repertoires in COVID-19 (dated by TCRdb to about 2020). The study in broad terms: Samples from collaborators originated in the United States, Italy and Spain and spanned both the acute and convalescent phases of COVID-19. The material from the prospective study consisted of cDNA or gDNA derived from T cells, B-cell-depleted T cells, or PBMCs. The dataset comprised deeply sampled blood TCRbeta repertoires from subjects exposed to, actively infected with, or recovered from COVID-19. The repertoires were made available in a free public database intended to serve as a resource for research on the immune response to SARS-CoV-2. Samples came from the ongoing ImmuneRACE study (first 160 participants) plus 1,254 subjects from 6 global collaborators. Nearly every sample came with metadata listing a de-identified subject ID, COVID-19 status, age in years and sex. Where available, HLA class I and class II types were taken from metadata supplied by the sample provider and were not determined by assay-based typing. Overall results and qualifications from the work: The quantity of clinical and demographic metadata differed by source and by participant and was supplied without curation.

Each collaborating institution followed its own protocols to collect whole blood in K2EDTA tubes. For TCRbeta analysis, collaborator samples were shipped as frozen whole blood, as isolated PBMCs, or as DNA extracted from either sample type. The immunoSEQ Assay, a bias-controlled multiplex PCR, was used to amplify TCRbeta CDR3 regions from genomic DNA. Per the authors' processing: Within the assay, amplification of reference gene primers was used to estimate how many nucleated cells each sample contained. To quantify the absolute abundance of each unique TCRbeta CDR3 rearrangement, sequence reads were collapsed and filtered. For each sample, productive Simpson clonality was calculated as the square root of Simpson's diversity index over productive rearrangements. The table comes from immuneACCESS by way of TCRdb, which keeps in-frame sequences with V and J called. Part of the clones is missing from these tables; in studies checked, under half for an unresolved V gene and the rest for unknown reasons. Clonal size and the V and J genes are those of that table, whereas D and trimming came from the DNA. The sample records tens of thousands of clones, 82% of which are singletons. The biggest ten clones account for approximately 7.3% of the sample.

Germline trimming amounts to 5 bases on V and 9 bases on J, with 10 as the count of junction bases outside the gene matches. CDR1 and CDR2, per the germline V gene, are MDHEN and SYDVKM. The CDR3 spans 15 residues, from the cysteine through the phenylalanine. Solely the CDR3 DNA is kept, with 45 bases framed from the first base. Source material: peripheral blood. Recombination connected TRBV28 to TRBJ1-6; TRBD1 lines up with 7 middle nucleotides. This clonotype originated in a human donor in a cohort sampled during active COVID-19. In nucleotide form, the sequence is TGTGCCAGCAGTATACAGACAGGGAGGTCTTCACCCCTCCACTTT. This yields the protein CASSIQTGRSSPLHF.